This passage covers 10 T cell receptor beta chains from one sample sequenced in a study of T cells after yellow fever vaccination. MiXCR was run by TCRdb on the 5' RACE reads, yielding one entry per CDR3 protein. The table includes roughly 99,000 distinct CDR3 sequences, roughly 5.2% detected once. The sequencing here drew on CD8+ T cells sorted from PBMCs, taken 10 days after the yellow fever booster vaccination. These receptor sequences come from a man aged 18 to 30 who received the YFV17D yellow fever vaccine.

This clonotype was found many times. The chain links TRBV20-1 to TRBJ2-3, with D possibly being TRBD2 (5 bases). The CDR3 runs to 15 residues. Germline V gene lookup returns CDR1 DFQATT and CDR2 SNEGSKA (reference sequence). V lost 3 bases and J lost 3, with 16 bases in between. DNA for the CDR3: TGCAGTGCTAGCGGGGAGTATTACGGGACAGATACGCAGTATTTT. Translating it yields CSASGEYYGTDTQYF.

This clonotype came up a few times. The V call is TRBV7-6, the J call TRBJ2-7; D might be TRBD1 (5 bases). This CDR3 has 15 amino acids. The germline gives CDR1 SGHVS, CDR2 FNYEAQ. The V end was cut by 3 bases, the J end by 6 bases, with 18 bases between. CDR3 DNA: TGTGCCAGCAGCTTTTCTTCAGGGTTTGGTTCCGAGCAGTACTTC. This translates into CASSFSSGFGSEQYF.

The genes are TRBV12-3 or TRBV12-4 and TRBJ1-3; D not resolved. Deletions cut 9 bases from V and 2 bases from J, with 20 bases between. The CDR3 is made up of 16 amino acids. The CDR3 here is CASGFGGESAGNTIYF. The DNA of the CDR3 is TGTGCCAGTGGGTTCGGCGGTGAAAGTGCTGGAAACACCATATATTTT.

This clonotype was counted only a few times. The J gene is TRBJ1-2, the V gene TRBV12-3 or TRBV12-4; 8 nucleotides agree with TRBD1. The ends lost 6 bases at V and 6 bases at J; junction bases unmatched: 6. The CDR3 sequence is 13 residues long. Here the CDR3 DNA reads TGTGCCAGCAGGACAGGGGTTCAAGATGGCTACACCTTC. Protein sequence: CASRTGVQDGYTF.

This clonotype came up many times. This chain connects TRBV5-1 to TRBJ2-1; 7 nucleotides match TRBD2. V lost 7 bases and J lost 10; bases outside the gene matches: 11. The CDR3 consists of 13 residues. Germline-derived CDR1 and CDR2 are SGHRS and YFSETQ. CDR3 sequence reads: CASHLSGAPEQFF. The CDR3 DNA sequence: TGCGCCAGCCACTTGAGCGGGGCCCCCGAGCAGTTCTTC.

This clonotype has at least ten counts. The CDR3 sequence: CASGTIGSSYNEQFF. Written as DNA, the CDR3 is TGCGCCAGCGGAACCATAGGGAGCTCCTACAATGAGCAGTTCTTC. The rearrangement links TRBV5-1 to TRBJ2-1; D is perhaps TRBD2 (5 bases). The germline V and J ends were trimmed by 7 bases and 0 bases, with 14 bases remaining between them. CDR3 length equals 15 residues. Germline V gives CDR1 SGHRS, CDR2 YFSETQ. The full variable domain, with the rest looked up from reference TRBV5-1 and TRBJ2-1, is KAGVTQTPRYLIKTRGQQVTLSCSPISGHRSVSWYQQTPGQGLQFLFEYFSETQRNKGNFPGRFSGRQFSNSRSEMNVSTLELGDSALYLCASGTIGSSYNEQFFGPGTRLTVL.

The chain joins TRBV5-6 to TRBJ2-3; possible D gene TRBD2, 7 bases. The ends were cut back, 3 bases at V and 4 bases at J, with 18 bases in the middle. The V gene's germline CDR1 is SGHDT and CDR2 YYEEEE. The CDR3 is 16 residues long. Here the CDR3 reads CASSSFLGGGPDTQYF. CDR3 sequence (DNA): TGTGCCAGCAGCTCCTTCCTCGGCGGGGGCCCAGATACGCAGTATTTT.

This clonotype was recorded many times. The chain joins TRBV7-6 to TRBJ2-7; the match to TRBD1 covers 10 bases. V lost 4 bases, J lost 4 bases, and 4 bases stayed unmatched. Germline V CDR1 and CDR2: SGHVS, FNYEAQ. There are 14 residues in the CDR3. The CDR3 bases are TGTGCCAGCAGCTCCGGACAGGGGGAGTACGAGCAGTACTTC. Its translation is CASSSGQGEYEQYF.

This clonotype was seen only a few times. The chain joins TRBV18 to TRBJ1-2, with D possibly being TRBD1 (5 bases). The CDR3 has 16 residues. The V end lost 1 base, the J end lost 6 bases, and 18 bases lay between the germline ends. Germline V lookup: CDR1 KGHSH, CDR2 LQKENI. The DNA for the CDR3 is TGTGCCAGCTCACCACGGCACCGCAGGGATGAAAATGGCTACACCTTC. Translated, it gives CASSPRHRRDENGYTF.

This clonotype has a handful of counts. The chain joins TRBV9 to TRBJ1-2; D not certain. Trimming cost V 3 bases and J 7 bases, with 10 bases left between them. Germline V gene sequence: CDR1 SGDLS, CDR2 YYNGEE. The CDR3 extends over 12 amino acids. The DNA for the CDR3 is TGTGCCAGCAGCGGAGAATATGGTGGCTACACCTTC. It codes for CASSGEYGGYTF.